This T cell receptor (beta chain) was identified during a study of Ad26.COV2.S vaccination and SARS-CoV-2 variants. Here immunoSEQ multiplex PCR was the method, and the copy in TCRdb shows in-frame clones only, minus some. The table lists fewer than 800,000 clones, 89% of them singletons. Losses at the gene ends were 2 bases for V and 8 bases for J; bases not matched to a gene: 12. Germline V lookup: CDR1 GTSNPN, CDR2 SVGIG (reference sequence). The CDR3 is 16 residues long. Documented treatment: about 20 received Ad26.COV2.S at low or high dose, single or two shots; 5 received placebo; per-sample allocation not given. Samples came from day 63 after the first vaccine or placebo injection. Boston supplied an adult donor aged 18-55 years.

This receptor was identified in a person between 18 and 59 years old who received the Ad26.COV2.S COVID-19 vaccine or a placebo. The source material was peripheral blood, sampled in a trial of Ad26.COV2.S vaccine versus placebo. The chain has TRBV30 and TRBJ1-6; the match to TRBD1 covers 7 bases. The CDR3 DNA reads TGTGCCTGGAGTCCAGGGTGGGGGACAGAATATTCACCCCTCCACTTT. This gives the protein CAWSPGWGTEYSPLHF.